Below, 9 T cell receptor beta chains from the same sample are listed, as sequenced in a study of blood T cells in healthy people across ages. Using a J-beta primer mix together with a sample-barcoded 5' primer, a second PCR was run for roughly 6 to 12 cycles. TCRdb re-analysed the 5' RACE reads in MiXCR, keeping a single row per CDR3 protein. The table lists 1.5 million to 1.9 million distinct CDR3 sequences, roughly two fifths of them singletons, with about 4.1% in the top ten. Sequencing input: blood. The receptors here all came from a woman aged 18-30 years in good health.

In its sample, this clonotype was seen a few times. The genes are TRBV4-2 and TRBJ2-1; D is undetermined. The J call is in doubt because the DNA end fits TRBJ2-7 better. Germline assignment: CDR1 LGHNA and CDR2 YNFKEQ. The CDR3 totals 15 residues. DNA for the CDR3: TGTGCCAGCAGCCAAGTGGGGAACTCCTACAATGAGCAGTACTTC. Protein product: CASSQVGNSYNEQYF.

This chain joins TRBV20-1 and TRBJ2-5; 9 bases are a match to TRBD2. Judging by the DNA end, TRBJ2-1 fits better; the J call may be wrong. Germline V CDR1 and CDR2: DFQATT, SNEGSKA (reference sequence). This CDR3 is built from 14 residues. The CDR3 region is CSAKYSGSGETQFF. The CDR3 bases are TGCAGTGCCAAATATAGCGGGAGCGGGGAGACCCAGTTCTTC.

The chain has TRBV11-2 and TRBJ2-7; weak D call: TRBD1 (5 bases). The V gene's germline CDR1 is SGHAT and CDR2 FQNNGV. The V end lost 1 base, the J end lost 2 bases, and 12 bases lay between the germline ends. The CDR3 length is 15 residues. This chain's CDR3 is CASSLGSGRTYEQYF. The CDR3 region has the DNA TGTGCCAGCAGCTTAGGTTCAGGGCGAACCTACGAGCAGTACTTC.

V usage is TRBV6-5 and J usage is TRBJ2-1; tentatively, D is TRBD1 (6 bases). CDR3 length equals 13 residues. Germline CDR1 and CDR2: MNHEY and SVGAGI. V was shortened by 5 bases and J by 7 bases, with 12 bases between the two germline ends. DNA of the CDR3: TGTGCCAGCAGTAGGACAGTCTTTAATGAGCAGTTCTTC. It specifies CASSRTVFNEQFF.

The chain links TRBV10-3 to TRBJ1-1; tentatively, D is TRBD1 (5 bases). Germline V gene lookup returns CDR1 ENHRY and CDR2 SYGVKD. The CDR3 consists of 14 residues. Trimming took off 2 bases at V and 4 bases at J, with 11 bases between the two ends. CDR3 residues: CAISERAGRTEAFF. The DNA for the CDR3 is TGTGCCATCAGTGAGAGAGCAGGGCGCACTGAAGCTTTCTTT.

Here the CDR3 reads CASSTLSIQETQYF. The CDR3 nucleotides read TGTGCCAGCAGCACCCTCTCCATTCAAGAGACCCAGTACTTC. The chain carries TRBV7-9 and TRBJ2-5; D uncertain. The CDR3 has 14 amino acids. V gave up 5 bases and J gave up 2 bases, with 12 bases separating them. Germline V CDR1 and CDR2: SEHNR, FQNEAQ (reference sequence).

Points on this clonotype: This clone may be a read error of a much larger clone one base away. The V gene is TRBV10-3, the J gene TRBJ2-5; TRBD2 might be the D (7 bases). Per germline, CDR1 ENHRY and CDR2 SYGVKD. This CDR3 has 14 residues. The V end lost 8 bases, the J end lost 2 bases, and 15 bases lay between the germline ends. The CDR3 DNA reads TGTGCCATCTCGAGGGGAGGGGGACAAGAGACCCAGTACTTC. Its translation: CAISRGGGQETQYF.

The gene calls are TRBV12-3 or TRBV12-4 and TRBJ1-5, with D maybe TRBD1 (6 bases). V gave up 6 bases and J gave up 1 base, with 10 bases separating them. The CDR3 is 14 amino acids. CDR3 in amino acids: CASRQGGSNQPQHF. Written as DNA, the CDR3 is TGTGCCAGCAGACAGGGAGGAAGCAATCAGCCCCAGCATTTT.

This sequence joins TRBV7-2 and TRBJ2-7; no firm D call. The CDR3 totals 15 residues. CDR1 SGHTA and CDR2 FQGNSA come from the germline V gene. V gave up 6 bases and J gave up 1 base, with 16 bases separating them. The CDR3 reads CASSFDTKPSYEQYF. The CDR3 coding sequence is TGTGCCAGCAGTTTCGACACCAAGCCTTCCTACGAGCAGTACTTC.